Listed here is a single T cell receptor beta chain. This specimen comes from a study of T cell changes during pregnancy in multiple sclerosis. Only in-frame clones appear in the TCRdb table, and some are missing; sequencing was by immunoSEQ multiplex PCR. Altogether about 77,000 clones are present, roughly 91% being singletons, with the ten largest covering 2% to 3%. The CDR3 has 18 amino acids. CDR1 is MNHEY and CDR2 is SMNVEV in the germline V gene (reference sequence). Germline trimming cut 0 bases from V and 6 bases from J; bases unmatched to any gene: 15. The clonotype was recovered from a female donor in good health, enrolled as a control in a pregnancy study. This material consisted of peripheral blood, taken after pregnancy. The J gene is TRBJ2-7, the V gene TRBV27; 9 bases fit TRBD2. DNA for the CDR3: TGTGCCAGCAGTTTATCCGTTGGCGGGAGGGCCATAGGGTCCGAGCAGTACTTC. It specifies CASSLSVGGRAIGSEQYF.